The present T cell receptor beta chain was sequenced within a study of beta chain features in type 1 diabetes. Across the whole study: Age, gender, cell numbers and subset yield matched between patients and controls. Whole-study results and caveats: TCRB rearrangement may or may not be influenced by HLA type; here this remained unresolved. Shortening of TCRB CDR3s, moderate but significant, appeared in all four CD4+ subsets of Type 1 diabetes patients.

The study reverse transcribed the entire isolated RNA, so it sequenced expressed TCRB transcripts. The data were produced by immunoSEQ multiplex PCR, yet TCRdb's version contains in-frame clones alone and is incomplete. The table has 150,000 to 200,000 clones, roughly 60% seen once. Post-sort purity exceeded 95% for all sorted populations. Germline assignment: CDR1 MNHEY and CDR2 SVGAGI. V lost 5 bases and J 3 bases, leaving 14 bases between the germline ends. The CDR3 totals 14 residues. This clone appeared a few times. Its antigen is unknown. The specimen was naive CD4+ T cells from blood. This TCR came from a man younger than 40 with type 1 diabetes. This rearrangement joins TRBV6-5 to TRBJ2-7; D is tentatively TRBD1 or TRBD2 (5 bases each). The DNA of the CDR3 is TGTGCCAGCAGTATGGGACCGTTAGTCTACGAGCAGTACTTC. It specifies CASSMGPLVYEQYF.